This TCR beta chain was captured by sequencing in a study of blood T cell repertoires in COVID-19. On the study more broadly: The samples span acute and convalescent COVID-19 from the United States, Italy and Spain. The analysed material was cDNA or gDNA that came from T cells, B-cell-depleted T cells, or PBMCs.

V gave up 2 bases and J gave up 0 bases; unmatched junction bases: 1. CDR1 and CDR2 (germline): MNHNS, SASEGT. This CDR3 has 16 amino acids. The repertoire was sequenced with immunoSEQ multiplex PCR; TCRdb's copy has only in-frame clones and lacks some. The table lists almost 70,000 clones, 89% of them singletons. The gene calls are TRBV6-1 and TRBJ2-6; 7 nucleotides line up with TRBD1. The sequencing input was peripheral blood. This clonotype originated in a woman aged 45-59 years with active COVID-19. Here the CDR3 reads CASSENRGSGANVLTF. CDR3 nucleotides: TGTGCCAGCAGTGAAAACAGGGGCTCTGGGGCCAACGTCCTGACTTTC.